These 22 T cell receptor beta chains came from one sample sequenced in a study of human T cells and chemical hapten exposure. Specified time point: pre-sensitization, week 0. Treatment denoted: therapeutic diphenylcyclopropenone sensitization with weekly scalp DPC. One entry per CDR3 protein, called by TCRdb with MiXCR from the RACE reads. The sample yields fewer than 150,000 distinct CDR3 sequences, approximately 12% seen once. The sequencing here drew on whole blood, taken in connection with sensitization to the hapten diphenylcyclopropenone (DPC). These receptors all stem from a young woman with alopecia areata. Some clones in this sample may be carry-over from other donors' samples.

This clonotype was seen a handful of times. This chain links TRBV7-6 with TRBJ2-3; 8 nucleotides match TRBD1. The CDR3 extends over 19 amino acids. Germline lookup yields CDR1 SGHVS and CDR2 FNYEAQ. The trim removed 5 bases at V and 0 bases at J, leaving 16 bases unmatched. CDR3 loop: CASSPGQGRTFSSTDTQYF. The CDR3 bases are TGTGCCAGCAGCCCCGGACAGGGAAGGACTTTTTCCAGCACAGATACGCAGTATTTT.

The CDR3 loop reads CSARGQFANTGELFF. DNA for the CDR3: TGCAGTGCTAGAGGTCAATTTGCGAACACCGGGGAGCTGTTTTTT. J is TRBJ2-2 and V is TRBV20-1; unclear D gene. This CDR3 comprises 15 residues. Trimming cost V 1 base and J 0 bases, with 9 bases left between them. Germline V gene data show CDR1 as DFQATT and CDR2 as SNEGSKA (reference sequence).

This clonotype was recorded a few times. The chain combines TRBV11-2 with TRBJ1-2; no clear D gene. Trimming cost V 2 bases and J 4 bases, with 11 bases left between them. Germline loops: CDR1 SGHAT, CDR2 FQNNGV. The CDR3 totals 14 residues. The CDR3 here is CASSLMGASYGYTF. The CDR3 region has the DNA TGTGCCAGCAGCTTAATGGGCGCGAGCTATGGCTACACCTTC.

The chain links TRBV6-2 or TRBV6-3 to TRBJ2-2, with 7 bases aligning to TRBD2. V dropped 2 bases and J dropped 4; count of bases not matched to a gene: 10. The CDR3 runs 17 residues. Germline CDR1 and CDR2: MNHEY and SVGEGT. The CDR3 region is CASSYALAAEGTGELFF. As DNA, the CDR3 is TGTGCCAGCAGTTACGCGCTAGCGGCCGAGGGCACCGGGGAGCTGTTTTTT.

This clonotype has ten or more counts. The chain joins TRBV20-1 to TRBJ2-5; no firm D call. V was trimmed by 0 bases and J by 3 bases, leaving 14 bases between them. Germline V gene lookup returns CDR1 DFQATT and CDR2 SNEGSKA (reference sequence). The CDR3 has 15 amino acids. CDR3 nucleotide sequence: TGCAGTGCTAGAGATTGGATAGGACGGAAAGAGACCCAGTACTTC. Protein product: CSARDWIGRKETQYF.

This chain joins TRBV6-2 or TRBV6-3 and TRBJ2-1; 7 bases agree with TRBD2. V lost 2 bases and J lost 9; bases outside the gene matches: 16. Per germline, CDR1 MNHEY and CDR2 SVGEGT. This CDR3 is built from 17 residues. CDR3 nucleotides: TGTGCCAGCAGTTACGGGCCAGCGTGGGGGGGGTCCGGTGAGCAGTTCTTC. It encodes CASSYGPAWGGSGEQFF.

The J gene is TRBJ2-1, the V gene TRBV18; TRBD1 agrees at 8 bases. The CDR3 consists of 16 residues. Per germline, CDR1 KGHSH and CDR2 LQKENI. V gave up 1 base and J gave up 4 bases; unmatched junction bases: 6. The CDR3 DNA follows: TGTGCCAGCTCACCACTGCAGGGGGCGGGGTACAATGAGCAGTTCTTC. Translated, it gives CASSPLQGAGYNEQFF.

DNA for the CDR3: TGCGCCAGCACCGGGACATTTGAAGAGACCCAGTACTTC. Encoded protein: CASTGTFEETQYF. The gene calls are TRBV5-1 and TRBJ2-5; D is possibly TRBD1 (6 bases). The germline V gene has CDR1 SGHRS and CDR2 YFSETQ. Trimming took off 6 bases at V and 3 bases at J, with 12 bases between the two ends. The CDR3 sequence is 13 residues long.

The chain uses TRBV29-1 and TRBJ2-7, with 8 bases lining up with TRBD1. V lost 6 bases to trimming and J lost 1 base; unmatched junction nucleotides: 11. Germline V gene lookup returns CDR1 SQVTM and CDR2 ANQGSEA. This CDR3 has 15 residues. DNA for the CDR3: TGCAGCGTAGGACGATCGGACAGGGTTTCCTACGAGCAGTACTTC. Its translation: CSVGRSDRVSYEQYF.

This clonotype was detected many times. This rearrangement joins TRBV30 to TRBJ2-6, with a weak D call TRBD1 (5 bases). This CDR3 has 13 residues. Germline lookup yields CDR1 GTSNPN and CDR2 SVGIG (reference sequence). With 7 bases removed from V and 2 bases from J, the gap between germline ends came to 9 bases. The CDR3 nucleotides read TGTGCCTCCAGGGTGGCTGGGGCCAACGTCCTGACTTTC. Residues: CASRVAGANVLTF.

The gene calls are TRBV4-2 and TRBJ2-7; 8 bases agree with TRBD1. V lost 1 base, J lost 3 bases, and 5 bases stayed unmatched. The germline CDR1 and CDR2 sequences are LGHNA and YNFKEQ. The CDR3 loop spans 15 amino acids. The CDR3 loop is CASSQAPGQVYEQYF. Here the CDR3 DNA reads TGTGCCAGCAGCCAAGCCCCGGGACAGGTCTACGAGCAGTACTTC.

At least ten counts were recorded for this clonotype. The V and J genes are TRBV7-6 and TRBJ1-2; 8 bases line up with TRBD1. The V segment lost 5 bases and the J segment 6 bases; nucleotides outside the gene matches: 8. Germline assignment: CDR1 SGHVS and CDR2 FNYEAQ. The CDR3 totals 14 residues. CDR3 sequence (DNA): TGTGCCAGCAGCAACCTGGACAGGGTGCATGGCTACACCTTC. This encodes CASSNLDRVHGYTF.

This clonotype appeared a few times. CDR3 in amino acids: CAGKTSGSSYNSPLHF. In DNA form, the CDR3 reads TGTGCCGGGAAGACGTCGGGGAGCTCCTATAATTCACCCCTCCACTTT. This sequence joins TRBV6-6 and TRBJ1-6, with D unclear. The CDR3 consists of 16 residues. V shed 11 bases and J shed 0 bases, with 17 bases lying between them. CDR1 is MNHNY and CDR2 is SVGAGI in the germline V gene (reference sequence).

A few counts support this clonotype. V usage is TRBV5-1 and J usage is TRBJ2-2, with D unclear. The germline V gene encodes CDR1 SGHRS and CDR2 YFSETQ. The CDR3 length is 17 residues. Trimming stripped 0 bases from V and 0 bases from J, with 12 bases between. CDR3 sequence: CASSLGHADANTGELFF. CDR3 sequence (DNA): TGCGCCAGCAGCTTGGGGCATGCTGACGCGAACACCGGGGAGCTGTTTTTT.

The genes are TRBV7-9 and TRBJ2-1; the match to TRBD2 covers 8 bases. Germline assignment: CDR1 SEHNR and CDR2 FQNEAQ (reference sequence). The CDR3 consists of 17 residues. Trimming at V came to 5 bases and at J to 3 bases, leaving 12 bases not matched to a gene. DNA for the CDR3: TGTGCCAGCAGCCCCCCCACGGGAAGCGGGGGCTACAATGAGCAGTTCTTC. Protein product: CASSPPTGSGGYNEQFF.

The rearrangement joins TRBV6-1 to TRBJ2-3, with TRBD1 identical over 8 bases. With V trimmed by 4 bases and J by 1 base, 4 bases remained unmatched. Looked up from germline, CDR1 is MNHNS and CDR2 is SASEGT. The CDR3 is made up of 15 amino acids. Written as DNA, the CDR3 is TGTGCCAGCAGTGTCGTCAGGGGGCGCACAGATACGCAGTATTTT. It is translated as CASSVVRGRTDTQYF.

This clonotype was recorded a few times. This rearrangement joins TRBV14 to TRBJ1-2; TRBD1 is a possible D gene (5 bases). V dropped 5 bases and J dropped 7 bases, with 20 bases sitting between them. The germline gives CDR1 SGHDN, CDR2 FVKESK. The CDR3 is made up of 15 amino acids. The CDR3 DNA reads as TGTGCCAGCAGCTTCCAAGGGACCCTCAAAAGTGGCTACACCTTC. This translates into CASSFQGTLKSGYTF.

This clonotype was recorded at least ten times. This chain uses TRBV12-5 with TRBJ1-2; maybe TRBD1 (5 bases). Germline-derived CDR1 and CDR2 are LGHNT and FRNRAP. The CDR3 is 17 amino acids. Trimming shortened V by 0 bases and J by 0 bases, and 14 bases separated the two germline ends. The DNA of the CDR3 is TGTGCTAGTGGTTTGGTACTTCTAGGGGCAACTAACTATGGCTACACCTTC. It encodes CASGLVLLGATNYGYTF.

The rearrangement links TRBV5-6 to TRBJ2-5, with D unresolved. Trimming removed 1 base from V and 1 base from J, with 5 bases in between. The CDR3 totals 13 residues. Germline V gene sequence: CDR1 SGHDT, CDR2 YYEEEE. The CDR3 DNA reads TGTGCCAGCAGCTTGCGGATCCAAGAGACCCAGTACTTC. This gives the protein CASSLRIQETQYF.

This clonotype occurred once. The chain employs TRBV20-1 and TRBJ1-3, with D perhaps matching TRBD1 (6 bases). Germline CDR1 and CDR2: DFQATT and SNEGSKA (reference sequence). V was clipped by 6 bases and J by 4 bases, with 10 bases between them. The CDR3 is made up of 12 amino acids. CDR3 bases: TGCAGTGCCACAGGGAACGGAAACACCATATATTTT. This gives the protein CSATGNGNTIYF.

This clonotype has only a few counts. This chain uses TRBV7-2 with TRBJ1-1; tentative D call: TRBD1 (5 bases). The germline V and J ends were trimmed by 6 bases and 7 bases, with 15 bases remaining between them. Germline CDR1 reads SGHTA; CDR2 reads FQGNSA. The CDR3 length is 13 residues. This CDR3 is CASSIEMGDEAFF. In DNA, the CDR3 is TGTGCCAGCAGTATAGAGATGGGGGATGAAGCTTTCTTT. The entire variable domain, with the rest obtained from reference TRBV7-2 and TRBJ1-1, is as follows: GAGVSQSPSNKVTEKGKDVELRCDPISGHTALYWYRQSLGQGLEFLIYFQGNSAPDKSGLPSDRFSAERTGGSVSTLTIQRTQQEDSAVYLCASSIEMGDEAFFGQGTRLTVV.

Many counts were recorded for this clonotype. The gene calls are TRBV19 and TRBJ2-3; D possibly uses TRBD1 or TRBD2 (6 bases each). The CDR3 spans 17 residues. Germline lookup yields CDR1 LNHDA and CDR2 SQIVND (reference sequence). The V end lost 3 bases, the J end lost 6 bases, and 22 bases lay between the germline ends. The CDR3 loop reads CASSILSGANTGDTQYF. Here the CDR3 DNA reads TGTGCCAGTAGTATCCTTAGCGGCGCGAATACAGGGGATACGCAGTATTTT.